This T cell receptor (beta chain) emerged from a study of OX40 agonist ivuxolimab in advanced cancers. Generated by immunoSEQ multiplex PCR, the TCRdb table keeps only in-frame clones and is missing some. The data contain more than 65,000 clones, around 83% of them singletons. Study-level results: At doses 0.1 to 3.0 mg/kg, CD4+ and CD8+ clones expanded. Some nonresponders also had low normalized T-cell clonal expansion.

This CDR3 comprises 14 residues. Germline values: CDR1 MNHNS, CDR2 SASEGT. About this clone itself: Its antigen is currently unknown. The germline gene is not matched at one end of the junction; a read error may be the cause.

This rearrangement joins TRBV6-1 to TRBJ2-1, with 9 nucleotides matching TRBD1. The sequences come from CD4+ or CD8+ T cells sorted from blood, collected in a trial of the OX40 agonist ivuxolimab. The receptor's source is an adult with an advanced solid tumor such as melanoma, head and neck, liver or kidney cancer. This CDR3 is CAGRGQGIRNEQFF. CDR3 bases: TGTGCCGGCAGAGGACAGGGGATACGGAATGAGCAGTTCTTC.